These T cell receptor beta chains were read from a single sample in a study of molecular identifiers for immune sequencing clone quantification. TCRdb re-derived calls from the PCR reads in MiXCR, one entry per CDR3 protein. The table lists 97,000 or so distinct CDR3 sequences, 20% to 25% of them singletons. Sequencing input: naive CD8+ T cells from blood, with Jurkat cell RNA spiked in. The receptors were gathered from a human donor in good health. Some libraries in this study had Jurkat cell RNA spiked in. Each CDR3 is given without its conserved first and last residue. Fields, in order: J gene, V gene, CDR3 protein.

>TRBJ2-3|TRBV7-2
ASSSISELSTDTQY
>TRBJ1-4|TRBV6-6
ASHPGTGNEKLF
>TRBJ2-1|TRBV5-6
ASSFIGGTPHNEQF
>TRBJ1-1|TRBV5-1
ASSVNRGSETEAF
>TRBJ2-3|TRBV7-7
ASSPGFTDTQY
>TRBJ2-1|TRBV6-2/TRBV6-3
ASGYVKRENEQF
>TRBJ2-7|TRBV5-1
ASSLGGSPSYEQY
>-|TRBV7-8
ASSLGSLIFTDTQH
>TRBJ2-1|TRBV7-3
ARSPLGTSGIYNEQF
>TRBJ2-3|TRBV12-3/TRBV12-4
ASSTGTSGGPPDAQY
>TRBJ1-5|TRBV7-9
ASSLDIHPNQPQH
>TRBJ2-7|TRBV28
ASSLLAGGTFSYEQY
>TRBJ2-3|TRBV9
ASSSELLPSPTTDTQY
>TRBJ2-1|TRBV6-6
ASVRVGNEQF
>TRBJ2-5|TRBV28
ASSSRTWGQETQY
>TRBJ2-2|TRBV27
ASSPYPLRVAGGPHTGELF
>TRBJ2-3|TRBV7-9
ASSGSGASTDTQY
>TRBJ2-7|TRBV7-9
ASSSVGTGTYEQY
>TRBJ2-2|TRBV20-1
SARDRKRANTGELF
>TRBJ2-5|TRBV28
ASSPQTALEEPPY
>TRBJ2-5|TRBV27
ASSLRGSETQY
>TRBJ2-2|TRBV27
ASSYTAGELF
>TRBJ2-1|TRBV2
ASSLAGWDEQF
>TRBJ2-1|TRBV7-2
ASRGLAGRGLEDEQF
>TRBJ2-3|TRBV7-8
ASSTGTGLTDTQY
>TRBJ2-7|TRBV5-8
ASSWGPDYEQY
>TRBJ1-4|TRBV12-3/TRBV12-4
ASSQRGSNEKLF
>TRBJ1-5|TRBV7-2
ASSLWSNLNQPQH
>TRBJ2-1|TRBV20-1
SGRGTSGTSSYNEQF
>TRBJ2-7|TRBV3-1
ASRPDRAGYEQY
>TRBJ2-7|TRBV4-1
ASSQDLGGKQY
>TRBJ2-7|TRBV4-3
ASSQVTSGLTSYEQY
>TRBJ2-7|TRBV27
ASSLGTFQNEQY
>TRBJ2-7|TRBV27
ASSFTGTGGFYEQY
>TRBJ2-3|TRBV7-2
ASSLNLAGGDTQY
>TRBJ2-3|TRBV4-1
ASSQKAGGPTSTDTQY
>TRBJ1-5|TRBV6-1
ASAHPKDSTQFGDQPQH
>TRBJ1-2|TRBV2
ASSRGPAANYGYT
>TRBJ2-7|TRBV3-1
ASSQESGDSYEQY
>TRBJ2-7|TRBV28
ASSFGAKSNEQY
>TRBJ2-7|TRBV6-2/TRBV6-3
ASSPLDRAFSYEQY
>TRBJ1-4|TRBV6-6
ASTEARAYMF